The table lists the clone carrying this T cell receptor beta chain with many counts. The data originate from a study of regulatory T cells in long-lasting Graves disease. Looked up from germline, CDR1 is LGHNA and CDR2 is YNFKEQ. The CDR3 contains 18 residues. V shed 4 bases, J shed 4 bases, and the junction held 13 bases outside the gene matches. Researchers made TCR beta libraries by using iRepertoire HTBI primers and running Arm-PCR on CDR3 regions. TCRdb independently ran MiXCR on the multiplex PCR reads; one entry per CDR3 protein. In the table there are around 240,000 distinct CDR3 sequences, around 19% of which are singletons. Regarding time point: newly diagnosed GD, antithyroid drugs for less than 3 months. Following extraction of RNA from PBMCs, that RNA was used to make the TCR library. Those enrolled as patients came out of an endocrinology department in Xi'an, China. These data are also associated with another study on T cells in Graves' hyperthyroidism and ophthalmopathy.

This TCR was sampled from a woman aged 30 to 39 with Graves disease. This sample comprised peripheral blood mononuclear cells (PBMCs), obtained at new diagnosis, from a patient treated with antithyroid drugs. V and J are TRBV4-2 and TRBJ2-5; 12 bases line up with TRBD2. The chain's CDR3 is CASSRRLAGVQSAETQYF. In DNA, the CDR3 is TGTGCCAGCAGCCGACGACTAGCGGGGGTGCAGTCGGCAGAGACCCAGTACTTC.